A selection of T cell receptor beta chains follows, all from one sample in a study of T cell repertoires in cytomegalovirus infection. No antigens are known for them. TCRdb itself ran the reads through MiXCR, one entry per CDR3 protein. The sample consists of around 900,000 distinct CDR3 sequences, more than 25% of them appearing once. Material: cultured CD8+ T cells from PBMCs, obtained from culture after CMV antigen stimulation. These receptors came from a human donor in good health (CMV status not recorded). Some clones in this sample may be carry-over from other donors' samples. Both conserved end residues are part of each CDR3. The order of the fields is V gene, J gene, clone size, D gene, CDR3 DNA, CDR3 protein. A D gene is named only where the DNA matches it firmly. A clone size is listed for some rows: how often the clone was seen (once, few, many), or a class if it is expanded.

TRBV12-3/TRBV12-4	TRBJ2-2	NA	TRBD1	TGTGCCAGCAGTCACAGGGGGCCGAACACCGGGGAGCTGTTTTTT	CASSHRGPNTGELFF
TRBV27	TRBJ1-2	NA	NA	TGTGCCAGCAGTTTCCTCTCAACGGGCCAGGGGAACTATGGCTACACCTTC	CASSFLSTGQGNYGYTF
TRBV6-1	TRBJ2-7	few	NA	TGTGCCAGCAGCCCCCTCTGGCAGGGGACGCGGGAGCAGTACTTC	CASSPLWQGTREQYF
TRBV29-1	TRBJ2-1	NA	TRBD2	TGCAGCTCTTCGAGCGGGGGGGCCTACAATGAGCAGTTCTTC	CSSSSGGAYNEQFF
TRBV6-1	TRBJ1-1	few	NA	TGTGCCAGCAGTGATTTGTTTCGGACTGAAGCTTTCTTT	CASSDLFRTEAFF
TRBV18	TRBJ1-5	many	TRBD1	TGTGCCAGCTCACGCCTTCCCCCACAGTCCCGGGACAGGGTAGGACAGCCCCAGCATTTT	CASSRLPPQSRDRVGQPQHF
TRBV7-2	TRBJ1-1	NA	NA	TGTGCCAGCAGCTTAGGAGCGGGGGGTTACACTGAAGCTTTCTTT	CASSLGAGGYTEAFF
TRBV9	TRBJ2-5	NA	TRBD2	TGTGCCAGCAGCGCCTCCGGGACTAGCGGGGCAGAGACCCAGTACTTC	CASSASGTSGAETQYF
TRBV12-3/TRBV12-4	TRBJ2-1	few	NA	TGTGCCAGCAGGAACGGCCTCTACAATGAGCAGTTCTTC	CASRNGLYNEQFF
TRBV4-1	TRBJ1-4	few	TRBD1	TGCGCCAGCAGCCAGATGGAACAGGGGGGTGAAAAACTGTTTTTT	CASSQMEQGGEKLFF
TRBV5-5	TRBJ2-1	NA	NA	TGTGCCAGCAGCGAGGAGGTGCCCCATGAGCAGTTCTTC	CASSEEVPHEQFF
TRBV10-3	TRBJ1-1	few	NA	TGTGCCATCGGAGGCAGGGGGAACACTGAAGCTTTCTTT	CAIGGRGNTEAFF
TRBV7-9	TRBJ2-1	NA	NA	TGTGCCAGCAGCCGACAGACGAGCTCCTACAATGAGCAGTTCTTC	CASSRQTSSYNEQFF
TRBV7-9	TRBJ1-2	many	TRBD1	TGTGCCAGCAGCCTTGGACAGGGGGCGAGGGATCTCTATGGCTACACCTTC	CASSLGQGARDLYGYTF